This T cell receptor (beta chain) is from a study of T cell responses to AZD1222 COVID-19 vaccine (dated by TCRdb to about 2021). With respect to the entire study: A total of about 240 trial participants underwent TCR sequencing, of whom approximately 210 received two doses of AZD1222 and 26 received two doses of the MenACWY control vaccine. Trial participants were enrolled by age into 18-55, 56-69 and 70-plus year subgroups, with approximately 150, 28 and 58 TCR-sequenced participants respectively. What the research found in general, with its limitations: The whole spike protein was spanned by vaccine-associated CD4 TCRs, and dominant responses were seen in regions 160-218 and 743-854. Nearly half of unique spike-specific TCRs reportedly recognized epitopes outside regions mutated in the B.1.351 and B.1.1.7 variants. In the small 56-69-year group, the increase in depth fell short of significance, most likely because of low power. Only five to seven AZD1222 recipients were SARS-CoV-2 seropositive at baseline, limiting conclusions about previously exposed vaccinees. No day 14 peak-response samples were available, so repertoires were characterized only after the peak T cell response. Participants were mostly white British and included more females than males, and it was suggested by the authors that clonal diversity may have been underestimated. After two AZD1222 doses, spike-specific TCR breadth and depth were significantly higher than at day 0 and than in MenACWY recipients.

Per the germline V gene, MNHEY is the CDR1 and SVGAGI is the CDR2. Counted from cysteine to phenylalanine, this CDR3 has 11 amino acids. The DNA shown is the 33-base CDR3, in frame from base 1. At the junction V is shortened by 8 bases and J by 10 bases, with 14 bases in between. The CDR3 regions of human TCRbeta chains were analyzed by immunosequencing. Turning to the authors' computational methods: TCRs in the repertoires were compared against a reference library of SARS-CoV-2-specific TCRs that had been generated with the MIRA antigen-specificity platform. Breadth was defined as the fraction of unique TCRs that were SARS-CoV-2-associated, and depth was defined as the fraction of total T cells that were SARS-CoV-2-associated. Using the MIRA data, each spike-specific TCR was mapped to the spike region that the TCR reacts to and placed in a CD4 or CD8 class. Log10-transformed breadth and depth values were compared by one-way ANOVA with Sidak's multiple comparisons tests. This immuneACCESS table, as held by TCRdb, lists in-frame sequences with V and J called but not all clones. Of the missing ones, under half trace to an unresolved V gene in checked studies; the others have no known cause. V and J calls plus clone size are reproduced from that table; the DNA served to infer D and trimming. Present in this sample are 130,000 to 150,000 clones, 70% to 90% of which were seen just once. The top ten constitute roughly 5.1% of the sample.

This clone was seen only a few times. Its antigen specificity is not known. Base-call qualities are not available, and no considerably larger clone is one nucleotide away. The time point label here, explained by the study, means: about 28 days (+/-7) after the second vaccine dose. AZD1222 recipients whose second dose came at about 4 weeks and those whose second dose came at about 12 weeks were combined into one group, since spike-specific TCR depth and breadth did not differ between the two schedules. Vaccinee samples came from UK trials COV001 and COV002, including a single-blind randomized controlled phase 2/3 trial of AZD1222 (ChAdOx1 nCoV-19) in healthy adults. Trial participant PBMC samples were collected at day 0 and day 28 after the second dose for TCRbeta chain sequencing.

The chain links TRBV6-5 with TRBJ1-2; the D gene is perhaps TRBD1, on 5 matching bases. The specimen was peripheral blood, collected 28 days after the second AZD1222 dose. The receptor was derived from an adult who received the AZD1222 COVID-19 vaccine. The nucleotide sequence is TGTGCCAGCTGGGGCCGGGCTAACTACACCTTC. This gives the protein CASWGRANYTF.